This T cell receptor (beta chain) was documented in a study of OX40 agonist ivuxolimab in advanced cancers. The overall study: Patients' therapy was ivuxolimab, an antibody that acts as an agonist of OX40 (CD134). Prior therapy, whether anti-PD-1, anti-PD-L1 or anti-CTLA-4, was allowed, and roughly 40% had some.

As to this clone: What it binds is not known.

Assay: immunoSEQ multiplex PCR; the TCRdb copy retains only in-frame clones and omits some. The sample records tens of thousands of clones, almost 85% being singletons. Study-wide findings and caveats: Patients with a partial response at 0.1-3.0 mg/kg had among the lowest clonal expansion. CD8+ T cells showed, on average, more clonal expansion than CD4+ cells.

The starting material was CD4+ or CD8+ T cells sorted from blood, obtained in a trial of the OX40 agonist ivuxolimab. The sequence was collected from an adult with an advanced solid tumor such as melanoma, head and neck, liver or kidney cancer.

CDR3 DNA sequence: TGTGCCAGTAGTATAGGGATTGGGGGGGCCCGTCGGGATACGCAGTATTTT. Translated, it gives CASSIGIGGARRDTQYF. The chain carries TRBV19 and TRBJ2-3; perhaps TRBD2 as D (7 bases). V lost 1 base and J 6 bases, leaving 20 bases between the germline ends. The germline gives CDR1 LNHDA, CDR2 SQIVND (reference sequence). This CDR3 is 17 amino acids long.